This T cell receptor beta chain was profiled in a study of low-dose radiotherapy and immunotherapy resistance in tumors. Whole-study context: Intravenous administration to patients comprised nivolumab at 240 mg every two weeks and ipilimumab at 1 mg/kg every six weeks.

Germline loops: CDR1 SGHDN, CDR2 FVKESK. The CDR3 length is 13 residues. V gave up 1 base and J gave up 10 bases, with 11 bases separating them. Primers used for first-strand cDNA, a TRAV- and TRBV-specific set, covered both alpha and beta chains. TCR amplification involved 20 PCR cycles with a constant-region primer and V-primer adapter. TCRdb fed the reads into MiXCR, producing one record per CDR3 protein. The sample contains some 40,000 distinct CDR3 sequences, around 20% of which appear only once. The time point denotes: after trial treatment. As for treatment: LDRT plus nivolumab, ipilimumab, low-dose cyclophosphamide and aspirin (RACIN trial). This clonotype has at least ten counts.

The sequences come from PBMCs, collected after low-dose radiotherapy plus immunotherapy. The gene calls are TRBV14 and TRBJ2-4, with D possibly matching TRBD2 (5 bases). This receptor was taken from a female donor with ovarian cancer. Here the CDR3 reads CASSQGNERIQYF. The DNA for the CDR3 is TGTGCCAGCAGCCAAGGCAACGAGCGGATTCAGTACTTC. Together with reference TRBV14 and TRBJ2-4, the CDR3 gives the full variable domain: EAGVTQFPSHSVIEKGQTVTLRCDPISGHDNLYWYRRVMGKEIKFLLHFVKESKQDESGMPNNRFLAERTGGTYSTLKVQPAELEDSGVYFCASSQGNERIQYFGAGTRLSVL.